Following are 13 T cell receptor beta chains from one sample sequenced in a study of T cell changes during pregnancy in multiple sclerosis. This table comes from immunoSEQ multiplex PCR, and its TCRdb copy is limited to in-frame clones, with some not included. The sample yields more than 65,000 clones, approximately 91% seen once. The input for sequencing was peripheral blood, taken in the first trimester of pregnancy. These receptor sequences come from a female donor with multiple sclerosis, enrolled in a pregnancy study.

This rearrangement joins TRBV6-4 to TRBJ2-5, with D possibly called TRBD1 or TRBD2 (5 bases each). Gene TRBJ2-7 matches the end of the DNA better, so the J call may be wrong. The CDR3 consists of 13 residues. Looked up from germline, CDR1 is MRHNA and CDR2 is SNTAGT. The CDR3 DNA reads TGTGCCAGCAGCCGGGCCCCTGGGGGCGAGCAGTACTTC. Residues: CASSRAPGGEQYF.

The chain joins TRBV2 to TRBJ2-7, with 8 nucleotides matching TRBD1. This CDR3 has 15 residues. V dropped 4 bases and J dropped 2; count of bases not matched to a gene: 7. Germline V gives CDR1 SNHLY, CDR2 FYNNEI. The CDR3 DNA is TGTGCCAGCAGTGCCGACAGGGGTGGAACCTACGAGCAGTACTTC. Amino acids: CASSADRGGTYEQYF.

V and J are TRBV2 and TRBJ2-7; D is unresolved. The CDR3 totals 12 residues. The V and J ends lost 4 bases and 2 bases respectively, with 6 bases between them. CDR1 SNHLY and CDR2 FYNNEI come from the germline V gene. The CDR3 loop is CASSGGPYEQYF. CDR3 bases: TGTGCCAGCAGTGGAGGTCCCTACGAGCAGTACTTC.

CDR3 DNA: TGCGCCAGCAGCTATGGGGTAGCGGCAGGCTACGAGCAGTACTTC. This translates into CASSYGVAAGYEQYF. The chain combines TRBV5-1 with TRBJ2-7; perhaps TRBD2 as D (6 bases). In germline, CDR1 is SGHRS, CDR2 YFSETQ. CDR3 length equals 15 residues. V lost 3 bases and J 3 bases, leaving 16 bases between the germline ends.

The chain carries TRBV13 and TRBJ2-3; 8 bases line up with TRBD2. This CDR3 region has 18 residues. V lost 1 base, J lost 4 bases, and 13 bases stayed unmatched. Germline CDR1 reads PRHDT; CDR2 reads FYEKMQ (reference sequence). The CDR3 coding sequence is TGTGCCAGCAGCTTAGCACCCCTTCGGGGGGGAGGGTCAGATACGCAGTATTTT. It codes for CASSLAPLRGGGSDTQYF.

This clone was seen a single time. The chain has TRBV10-3 and TRBJ1-1, with 8 bases that match TRBD1. Germline V gene data show CDR1 as ENHRY and CDR2 as SYGVKD. This CDR3 region has 15 residues. V lost 4 bases to trimming and J lost 7 bases; unmatched junction nucleotides: 11. CDR3 amino acids: CAISGSRDRFGEAFF. The CDR3 DNA is TGTGCCATCAGTGGGTCCCGGGACAGGTTTGGTGAAGCTTTCTTT.

This sequence joins TRBV5-1 and TRBJ2-1, with 8 bases matching TRBD1. V lost 2 bases and J lost 8; bases outside the gene matches: 6. Germline V gene data show CDR1 as SGHRS and CDR2 as YFSETQ. The CDR3 sequence is 14 residues long. CDR3 in amino acids: CASSLGQGFDEQFF. The DNA for the CDR3 is TGCGCCAGCAGCTTAGGACAGGGCTTCGATGAGCAGTTCTTC.

V gene TRBV7-2 combines with J gene TRBJ2-1; tentative D call: TRBD1 (6 bases). Trimming pared 5 bases from V and 5 bases from J, leaving 16 bases between. The CDR3 covers 15 residues. From germline, CDR1 is SGHTA and CDR2 FQGNSA. The CDR3 sequence: CASSPNWQGHNEQFF. CDR3 nucleotide sequence: TGTGCCAGCAGCCCTAATTGGCAGGGGCACAATGAGCAGTTCTTC.

With respect to this clone: Relative to the germline gene, one junction end is altered; a read error may explain this. Other DNA sequences from this sample encode an identical CDR3 as well. The V call is TRBV5-1, the J call TRBJ1-5; maybe TRBD1 (6 bases). CDR1 and CDR2 from the germline V gene are SGHRS and YFSETQ. CDR3 length equals 14 residues. In nucleotides, the CDR3 is TGCGCCAGCAGTTTGGACAGTCCCAATCAGCCCCAGCATTTT. Amino acid sequence: CASSLDSPNQPQHF.

The chain couples TRBV7-9 to TRBJ1-4; D might be TRBD1 (6 bases). CDR3 length: 14 residues. The germline gives CDR1 SEHNR, CDR2 FQNEAQ (reference sequence). V shed 11 bases and J shed 0 bases, with 13 bases lying between them. CDR3 region: CAQGAGATNEKLFF. The CDR3 DNA reads as TGTGCCCAAGGGGCAGGGGCAACTAATGAAAAACTGTTTTTT.

The genes are TRBV7-8 and TRBJ1-1; D perhaps matches TRBD1 (5 bases). Trimming removed 8 bases at V and 0 bases at J, with 7 bases between. The CDR3 is 12 residues long. CDR1 is SGHVS, CDR2 FQNEAQ, per germline. The CDR3 here is CASGGVNTEAFF. The CDR3 DNA follows: TGTGCCAGCGGGGGGGTGAACACTGAAGCTTTCTTT.

This chain connects TRBV5-6 to TRBJ2-3, with no clear D. Trimming took 0 bases from V and 1 from J, leaving 3 bases between them. CDR3 length: 13 amino acids. CDR1 and CDR2 from the germline V gene are SGHDT and YYEEEE. The CDR3 spells CASSLAGTDTQYF. The CDR3 nucleotides read TGTGCCAGCAGCTTGGCCGGCACAGATACGCAGTATTTT.

J is TRBJ1-2 and V is TRBV6-1, with 9 bases aligning to TRBD1. With V trimmed by 3 bases and J by 8 bases, 7 bases remained unmatched. The length of the CDR3 is 14 residues. In germline, CDR1 is MNHNS, CDR2 SASEGT. CDR3: CASSDNRGREGYTF. As DNA, the CDR3 is TGTGCCAGCAGTGATAACAGGGGGCGCGAGGGCTACACCTTC.